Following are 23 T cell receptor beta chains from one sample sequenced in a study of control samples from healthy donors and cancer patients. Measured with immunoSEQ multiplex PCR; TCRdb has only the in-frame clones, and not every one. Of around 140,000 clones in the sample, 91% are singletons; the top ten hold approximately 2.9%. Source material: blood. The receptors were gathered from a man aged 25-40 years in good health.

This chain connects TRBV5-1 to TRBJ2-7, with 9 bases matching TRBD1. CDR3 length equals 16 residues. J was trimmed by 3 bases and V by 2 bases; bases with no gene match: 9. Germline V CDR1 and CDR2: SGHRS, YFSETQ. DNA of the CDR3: TGCGCCAGCAGCTTTAGCGGACAGGGGATGAACTACGAGCAGTACTTC. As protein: CASSFSGQGMNYEQYF. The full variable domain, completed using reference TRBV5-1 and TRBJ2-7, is KAGVTQTPRYLIKTRGQQVTLSCSPISGHRSVSWYQQTPGQGLQFLFEYFSETQRNKGNFPGRFSGRQFSNSRSEMNVSTLELGDSALYLCASSFSGQGMNYEQYFGPGTRLTVT.

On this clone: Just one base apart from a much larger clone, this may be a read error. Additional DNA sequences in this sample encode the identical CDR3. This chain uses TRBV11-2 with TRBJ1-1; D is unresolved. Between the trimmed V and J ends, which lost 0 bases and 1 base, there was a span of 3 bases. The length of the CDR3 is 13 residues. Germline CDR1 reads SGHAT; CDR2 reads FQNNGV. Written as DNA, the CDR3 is TGTGCCAGCAGCTTAGACACGAACACTGAAGCTTTCTTT. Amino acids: CASSLDTNTEAFF.

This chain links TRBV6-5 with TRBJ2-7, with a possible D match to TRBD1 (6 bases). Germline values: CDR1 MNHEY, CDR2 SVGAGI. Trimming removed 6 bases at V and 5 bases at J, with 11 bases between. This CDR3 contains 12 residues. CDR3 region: CASSLQGNEQYF. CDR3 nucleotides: TGTGCCAGCAGCTTACAGGGAAACGAGCAGTACTTC.

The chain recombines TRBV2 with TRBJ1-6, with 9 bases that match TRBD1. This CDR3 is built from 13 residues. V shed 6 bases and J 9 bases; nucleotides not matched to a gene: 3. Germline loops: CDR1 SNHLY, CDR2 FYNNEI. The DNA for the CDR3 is TGTGCCAGCAGGGACAGGGGCGGTTCACCCCTCCACTTT. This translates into CASRDRGGSPLHF.

CDR3 DNA sequence: TGTGCCAGCAGCACCAGTTTTATCGAAGATGGCTACACCTTC. It yields the protein CASSTSFIEDGYTF. This chain connects TRBV7-3 to TRBJ1-2, with no clear D. The germline CDR1 and CDR2 sequences are SGHTA and FQGTGA. Trimming shortened V by 5 bases and J by 6 bases, and 16 bases separated the two germline ends. This CDR3 comprises 14 residues.

The CDR3 region is CASSRRSGGVYEQYF. The CDR3 DNA reads as TGTGCCAGCAGCCGGAGGAGCGGGGGGGTCTACGAGCAGTACTTC. The gene calls are TRBV4-2 and TRBJ2-7, with TRBD2 matching over 10 bases. This CDR3 spans 15 amino acids. Losses at the gene ends were 4 bases for V and 3 bases for J; bases not matched to a gene: 6. The germline V gene has CDR1 LGHNA and CDR2 YNFKEQ.

CDR3 region: CSASSSIGAKNIQYF. The CDR3 nucleotides are TGCAGTGCTAGTTCTAGCATTGGGGCCAAAAACATTCAGTACTTC. The rearrangement links TRBV20-1 to TRBJ2-4, with D possibly being TRBD2 (5 bases). The CDR3 runs to 15 residues. V lost 3 bases, J lost 1 base, and 13 bases lay in between. From germline, CDR1 is DFQATT and CDR2 SNEGSKA (reference sequence).

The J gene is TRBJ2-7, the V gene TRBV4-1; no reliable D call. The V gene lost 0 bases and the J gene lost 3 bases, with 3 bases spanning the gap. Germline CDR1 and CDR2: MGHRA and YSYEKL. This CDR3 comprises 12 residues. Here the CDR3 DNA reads TGCGCCAGCAGCCAAGACGGCTACGAGCAGTACTTC. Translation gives CASSQDGYEQYF.

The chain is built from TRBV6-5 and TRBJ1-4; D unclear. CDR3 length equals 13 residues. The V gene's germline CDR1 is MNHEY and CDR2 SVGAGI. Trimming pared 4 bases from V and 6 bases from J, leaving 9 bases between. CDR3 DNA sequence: TGTGCCAGCAGTTCATATAGAGATGAAAAACTGTTTTTT. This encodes CASSSYRDEKLFF.

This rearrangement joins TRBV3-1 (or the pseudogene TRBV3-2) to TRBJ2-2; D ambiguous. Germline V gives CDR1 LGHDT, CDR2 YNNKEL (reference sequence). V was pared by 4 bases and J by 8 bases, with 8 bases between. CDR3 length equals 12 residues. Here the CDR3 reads CASSLAVGELFF. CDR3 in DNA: TGTGCCAGCAGCCTAGCTGTTGGGGAGCTGTTTTTT.

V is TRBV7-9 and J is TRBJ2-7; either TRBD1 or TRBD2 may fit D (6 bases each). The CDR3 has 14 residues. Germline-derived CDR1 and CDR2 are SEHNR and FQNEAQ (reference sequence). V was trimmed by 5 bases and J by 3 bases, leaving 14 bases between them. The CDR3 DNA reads TGTGCCAGCAGCCTAGAGGGGGGCTACTACGAGCAGTACTTC. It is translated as CASSLEGGYYEQYF.

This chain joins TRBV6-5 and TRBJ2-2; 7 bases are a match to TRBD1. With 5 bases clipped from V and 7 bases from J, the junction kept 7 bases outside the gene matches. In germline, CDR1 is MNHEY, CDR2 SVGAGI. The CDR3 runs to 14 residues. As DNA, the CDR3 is TGTGCCAGCAGTCCCGTTACAGGGGACGGGGAGCTGTTTTTT. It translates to CASSPVTGDGELFF.

The CDR3 loop reads CASRPGQEYGYTF. In DNA, the CDR3 is TGTGCCAGCAGACCGGGACAGGAATATGGCTACACCTTC. V is TRBV12-3 or TRBV12-4 and J is TRBJ1-2, with 8 bases lining up with TRBD1. The CDR3 has 13 residues. V lost 6 bases and J lost 5; bases outside the gene matches: 5.

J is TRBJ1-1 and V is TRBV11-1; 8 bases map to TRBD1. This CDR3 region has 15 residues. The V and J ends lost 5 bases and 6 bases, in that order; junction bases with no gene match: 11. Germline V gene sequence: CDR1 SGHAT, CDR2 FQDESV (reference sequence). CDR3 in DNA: TGTGCCAGCAGCCCAGACAGGGGAATAGGGGCTGAAGCTTTCTTT. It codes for CASSPDRGIGAEAFF. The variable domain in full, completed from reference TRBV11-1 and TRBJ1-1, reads EAEVAQSPRYKITEKSQAVAFWCDPISGHATLYWYRQILGQGPELLVQFQDESVVDDSQLPKDRFSAERLKGVDSTLKIQPAELGDSAMYLCASSPDRGIGAEAFFGQGTRLTVV.

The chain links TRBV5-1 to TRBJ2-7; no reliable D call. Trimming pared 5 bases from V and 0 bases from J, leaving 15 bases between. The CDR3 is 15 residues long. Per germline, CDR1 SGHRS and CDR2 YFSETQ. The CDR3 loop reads CASSQAGRLSYEQYF. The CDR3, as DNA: TGCGCCAGCAGTCAGGCTGGACGACTCTCCTACGAGCAGTACTTC.

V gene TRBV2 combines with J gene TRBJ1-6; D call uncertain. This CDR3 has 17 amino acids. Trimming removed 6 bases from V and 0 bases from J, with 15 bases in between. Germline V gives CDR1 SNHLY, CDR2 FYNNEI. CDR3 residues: CASRYYGPYSYNSPLHF. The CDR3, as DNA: TGTGCCAGCAGATACTACGGGCCGTACTCCTATAATTCACCCCTCCACTTT.

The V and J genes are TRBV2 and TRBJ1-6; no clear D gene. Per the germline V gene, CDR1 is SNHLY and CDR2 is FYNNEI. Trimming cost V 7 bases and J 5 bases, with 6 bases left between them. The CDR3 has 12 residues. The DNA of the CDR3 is TGTGCCAGCAAGCAGAATAATTCACCCCTCCACTTT. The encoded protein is CASKQNNSPLHF.

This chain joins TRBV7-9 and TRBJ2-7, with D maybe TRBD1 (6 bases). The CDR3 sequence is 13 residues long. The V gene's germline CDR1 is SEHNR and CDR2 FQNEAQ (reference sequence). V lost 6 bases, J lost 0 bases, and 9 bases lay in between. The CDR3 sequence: CASRPQGSYEQYF. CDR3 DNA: TGTGCCAGCAGGCCACAGGGCTCCTACGAGCAGTACTTC.

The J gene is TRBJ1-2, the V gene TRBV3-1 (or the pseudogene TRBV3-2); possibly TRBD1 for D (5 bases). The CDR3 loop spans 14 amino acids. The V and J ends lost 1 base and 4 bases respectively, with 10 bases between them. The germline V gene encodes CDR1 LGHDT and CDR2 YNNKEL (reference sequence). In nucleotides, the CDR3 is TGTGCCAGCAGCCAAGGGCTCCAGGGCTATGGCTACACCTTC. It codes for CASSQGLQGYGYTF.

The CDR3 DNA follows: TGTGCCAGCAGCCCCACCGGGGAGCTGTTTTTT. Residues: CASSPTGELFF. The J gene is TRBJ2-2, the V gene TRBV7-9; no definite D call. The V end lost 5 bases, the J end lost 4 bases, and 2 bases lay between the germline ends. CDR3 length: 11 amino acids. From germline, CDR1 is SEHNR and CDR2 FQNEAQ (reference sequence).

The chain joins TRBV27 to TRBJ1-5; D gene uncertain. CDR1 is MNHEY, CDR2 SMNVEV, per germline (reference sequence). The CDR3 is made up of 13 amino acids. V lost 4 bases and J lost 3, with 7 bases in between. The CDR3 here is CASSSKPNQPQHF. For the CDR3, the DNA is TGTGCCAGCAGTTCTAAACCCAATCAGCCCCAGCATTTT.

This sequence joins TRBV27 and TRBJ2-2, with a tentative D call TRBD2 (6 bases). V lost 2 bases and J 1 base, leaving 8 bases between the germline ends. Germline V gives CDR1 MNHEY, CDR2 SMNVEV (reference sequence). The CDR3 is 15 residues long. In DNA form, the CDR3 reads TGTGCCAGCAGTTTAGCGGGGATGAACACCGGGGAGCTGTTTTTT. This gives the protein CASSLAGMNTGELFF.

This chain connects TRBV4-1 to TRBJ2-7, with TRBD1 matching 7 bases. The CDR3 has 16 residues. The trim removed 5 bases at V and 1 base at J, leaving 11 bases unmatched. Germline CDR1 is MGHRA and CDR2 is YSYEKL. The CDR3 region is CASSSEPGQLSYEQYF. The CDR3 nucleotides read TGCGCCAGCAGCTCGGAACCGGGACAGCTATCCTACGAGCAGTACTTC.